Shown below are 29 T cell receptor beta chains from a single sample sequenced in a study of T cell responses to AZD1222 COVID-19 vaccine. Sequencing used immunoSEQ multiplex PCR; TCRdb keeps in-frame clones, though not all of them. The sample contains under 200,000 clones, about 94% of which appear only once. Specimen: peripheral blood, collected on day 0 of AZD1222 vaccination. These receptors originate from an adult in good health.

The chain uses TRBV7-9 and TRBJ1-2; D unclear. The V and J ends lost 11 bases and 1 base respectively, with 17 bases between them. The CDR3 is 14 amino acids. Germline CDR1 SEHNR, CDR2 FQNEAQ (reference sequence). As DNA, the CDR3 is TGTGCCCTAAACTTAGTCGGGAGTAACTATGGCTACACCTTC. Protein sequence: CALNLVGSNYGYTF.

The chain joins TRBV4-2 to TRBJ2-7, with D uncertain. The CDR3 has 14 residues. V lost 1 base, J lost 3 bases, and 10 bases lay in between. The germline V gene encodes CDR1 LGHNA and CDR2 YNFKEQ. The DNA for the CDR3 is TGTGCCAGCAGCCAAGGAATCTCAAACTACGAGCAGTACTTC. This encodes CASSQGISNYEQYF.

The CDR3 reads CASSLAPGSGNTIYF. The CDR3 DNA reads TGCGCCAGCAGCTTGGCCCCAGGCTCTGGAAACACCATATATTTT. The gene calls are TRBV5-1 and TRBJ1-3; D unclear. The CDR3 has 15 residues. CDR1 SGHRS and CDR2 YFSETQ come from the germline V gene. V lost 0 bases and J lost 0, with 7 bases in between.

DNA of the CDR3: TGTGCCAGCAGCTTGGCGAGCTACACAGATACGCAGTATTTT. Amino acids: CASSLASYTDTQYF. The genes are TRBV5-8 and TRBJ2-3, with D uncertain. In germline, CDR1 is SGHTS, CDR2 YDEGEE. This CDR3 region has 14 residues. V lost 0 bases to trimming and J lost 2 bases, with 7 bases between them.

J is TRBJ1-4 and V is TRBV5-1; tentatively, D is TRBD1 (5 bases). Looked up from germline, CDR1 is SGHRS and CDR2 is YFSETQ. This CDR3 has 14 residues. The V gene lost 4 bases and the J gene lost 6 bases, with 13 bases spanning the gap. The CDR3 is CASSPRDPYEKLFF. CDR3 coding DNA: TGCGCCAGCAGCCCCCGGGACCCATATGAAAAACTGTTTTTT.

This chain joins TRBV13 and TRBJ2-7; 7 bases match TRBD1. Trimming took 5 bases from V and 2 from J; bases not matched to a gene: 6. The germline CDR1 and CDR2 sequences are PRHDT and FYEKMQ (reference sequence). The CDR3 covers 14 residues. CDR3 DNA: TGTGCCAGCAGCCCCCGGGACAGCACCTACGAGCAGTACTTC. The encoded protein is CASSPRDSTYEQYF.

This clone was recorded only once. V and J are TRBV25-1 and TRBJ1-1, with 9 bases that match TRBD1. The CDR3 extends over 14 amino acids. Germline lookup yields CDR1 MGHDK and CDR2 SYGVNS. Trimming cost V 1 base and J 6 bases; bases outside gene matches: 3. CDR3 protein: CASSEFGDRAEAFF. CDR3 sequence (DNA): TGTGCCAGCAGTGAATTCGGGGACAGGGCTGAAGCTTTCTTT.

In regard to this clone: One junction end disagrees with the germline gene, perhaps due to a read error. The V and J genes are TRBV10-2 and TRBJ1-2; possibly TRBD1 for D (6 bases). The germline V gene has CDR1 WSHSY and CDR2 SAAADI. The length of the CDR3 is 13 residues. The CDR3 sequence: CASSESSPGAYHF. The DNA for the CDR3 is TGCGCCAGCAGTGAGTCGAGCCCAGGGGCATACCACTTC.

The genes are TRBV2 and TRBJ2-1, with unresolved D. Germline V CDR1 and CDR2: SNHLY, FYNNEI. Between the trimmed V and J ends, which lost 4 bases and 2 bases, there was a span of 9 bases. This CDR3 contains 14 residues. The DNA for the CDR3 is TGTGCCAGCAGTGGTTTAGCAACCTACAATGAGCAGTTCTTC. Protein product: CASSGLATYNEQFF.

The V gene is TRBV7-8, the J gene TRBJ1-2; tentative D call: TRBD1 (6 bases). This CDR3 has 13 amino acids. V was trimmed by 5 bases and J by 7 bases, leaving 14 bases between them. The germline gives CDR1 SGHVS, CDR2 FQNEAQ. In DNA form, the CDR3 reads TGTGCCAGCAGCCAAACAGGGATCCGTGGCTACACCTTC. It encodes CASSQTGIRGYTF.

This chain connects TRBV6-2 or TRBV6-3 to TRBJ1-1; D is ambiguous. The CDR3 totals 17 residues. In germline, CDR1 is MNHEY, CDR2 SVGEGT. V was shortened by 0 bases and J by 1 base, with 15 bases between the two germline ends. DNA for the CDR3: TGTGCCAGCAGTTACTCGAGTGCCGGGATAAAGAACACTGAAGCTTTCTTT. It codes for CASSYSSAGIKNTEAFF.

The chain employs TRBV5-1 and TRBJ2-2; 8 bases are shared with TRBD1. The CDR3 contains 17 residues. CDR1 and CDR2 (germline): SGHRS, YFSETQ. J gave up 3 bases and V 4 bases, and 11 bases lay outside the gene matches. The CDR3 region is CASSVDGQGLDTGELFF. Written as DNA, the CDR3 is TGCGCCAGCAGCGTAGACGGACAGGGTTTGGACACCGGGGAGCTGTTTTTT.

The V call is TRBV28, the J call TRBJ2-7, with 11 nucleotides matching TRBD1. Trimming removed 6 bases from V and 0 bases from J; junction bases left unmatched: 4. Per germline, CDR1 MDHEN and CDR2 SYDVKM. The CDR3 spans 15 residues. The CDR3 here is CASSPGQGVSYEQYF. In DNA form, the CDR3 reads TGTGCCAGCAGCCCGGGACAGGGGGTCTCCTACGAGCAGTACTTC.

The chain recombines TRBV3-1 (or the pseudogene TRBV3-2) with TRBJ1-5; D is unclear. CDR1 and CDR2 from the germline V gene are LGHDT and YNNKEL (reference sequence). V lost 0 bases, J lost 3 bases, and 9 bases lay in between. The CDR3 sequence is 15 residues long. CDR3 coding DNA: TGTGCCAGCAGCCAAGATCCCGGGAACAATCAGCCCCAGCATTTT. It encodes CASSQDPGNNQPQHF.

The chain links TRBV10-3 to TRBJ2-5; 7 nucleotides match TRBD1. J was trimmed by 2 bases and V by 6 bases; bases with no gene match: 6. The germline CDR1 and CDR2 sequences are ENHRY and SYGVKD. This CDR3 is 14 amino acids long. The CDR3 DNA sequence: TGTGCCATCAGCGTCGACAGGGATCAAGAGACCCAGTACTTC. Encoded protein: CAISVDRDQETQYF.

This clone was observed once. V is TRBV3-1 (or the pseudogene TRBV3-2) and J is TRBJ2-2, with 10 bases that match TRBD2. Germline CDR1 is LGHDT and CDR2 is YNNKEL (reference sequence). The CDR3 length is 15 residues. V gave up 5 bases and J gave up 6 bases; unmatched junction bases: 6. This CDR3 is CASSSSGSAPGELFF. CDR3 DNA: TGTGCCAGCAGCTCTAGCGGGAGTGCACCCGGGGAGCTGTTTTTT.

The V and J genes are TRBV6-5 and TRBJ1-5; TRBD1 is a possible D gene (6 bases). The CDR3 is 14 amino acids. V dropped 6 bases and J dropped 1 base, with 10 bases sitting between them. The V gene's germline CDR1 is MNHEY and CDR2 SVGAGI. The CDR3 spells CASRGGGSNQPQHF. The CDR3, as DNA: TGTGCCAGCAGGGGGGGCGGGAGCAATCAGCCCCAGCATTTT.

V and J are TRBV5-8 and TRBJ2-5; no reliable D call. Trimming took 0 bases from V and 5 from J, leaving 17 bases between them. This CDR3 contains 16 residues. Germline lookup yields CDR1 SGHTS and CDR2 YDEGEE. CDR3 nucleotide sequence: TGTGCCAGCAGCTTGGGCCGCGGCACACCTGGGGAGACCCAGTACTTC. It is translated as CASSLGRGTPGETQYF.

The J gene is TRBJ2-7, the V gene TRBV7-8; the D gene is possibly TRBD2 (6 bases). The CDR3 is 14 residues long. Germline assignment: CDR1 SGHVS and CDR2 FQNEAQ. The V end was cut by 5 bases, the J end by 1 base, with 12 bases between. The DNA for the CDR3 is TGTGCCAGCAGCCTCCGGGACTCATCCTACGAGCAGTACTTC. Translated: CASSLRDSSYEQYF.

This clone appeared once. The chain carries TRBV9 and TRBJ2-1; D may be TRBD1 or TRBD2 (6 bases each). Germline CDR1 and CDR2: SGDLS and YYNGEE. Trimming removed 4 bases at V and 4 bases at J, with 12 bases between. This CDR3 is built from 14 residues. In nucleotides, the CDR3 is TGTGCCAGCAGCAGGGGGGACGGGTACAATGAGCAGTTCTTC. It yields the protein CASSRGDGYNEQFF.

The CDR3: CASSIVTSGQGKNEQFF. The CDR3 bases are TGTGCCAGTAGTATAGTGACTAGCGGGCAGGGGAAGAATGAGCAGTTCTTC. This rearrangement joins TRBV19 to TRBJ2-1; TRBD2 matches 10 bases. The CDR3 sequence is 17 residues long. Losses at the gene ends were 1 base for V and 7 bases for J; bases not matched to a gene: 10. Germline CDR1 LNHDA, CDR2 SQIVND (reference sequence).

The V gene is TRBV11-2, the J gene TRBJ1-2, with D uncertain. Trimming removed 0 bases at V and 4 bases at J, with 15 bases between. The CDR3 loop spans 16 amino acids. Germline V gene lookup returns CDR1 SGHAT and CDR2 FQNNGV. The CDR3 DNA follows: TGTGCCAGCAGCTTAGATGGCGGCAGACGATTCTATGGCTACACCTTC. Translation: CASSLDGGRRFYGYTF.

This clone came up once. The chain links TRBV10-3 to TRBJ1-1; D ambiguous. Looked up from germline, CDR1 is ENHRY and CDR2 is SYGVKD. V shed 0 bases and J shed 6 bases, with 14 bases lying between them. CDR3 size: 15 residues. For the CDR3, the DNA is TGTGCCATCAGTGAGTCGACTTGGCGCCGGGCTGAAGCTTTCTTT. As protein: CAISESTWRRAEAFF.

This chain uses TRBV7-9 with TRBJ1-4; TRBD1 aligns across 9 bases. The germline CDR1 and CDR2 sequences are SEHNR and FQNEAQ (reference sequence). This CDR3 spans 14 amino acids. Trimming at V came to 5 bases and at J to 7 bases, leaving 5 bases not matched to a gene. CDR3 region: CASSPDRGSEKLFF. The CDR3 DNA follows: TGTGCCAGCAGCCCGGACAGGGGAAGTGAAAAACTGTTTTTT. Drawing the rest from reference TRBV7-9 and TRBJ1-4, the complete variable domain is DTGVSQNPRHKITKRGQNVTFRCDPISEHNRLYWYRQTLGQGPEFLTYFQNEAQLEKSRLLSDRFSAERPKGSFSTLEIQRTEQGDSAMYLCASSPDRGSEKLFFGSGTQLSVL.

The chain joins TRBV28 to TRBJ2-7; 8 nucleotides line up with TRBD1. Germline CDR1 MDHEN, CDR2 SYDVKM. Trimming at V came to 7 bases and at J to 1 base, leaving 6 bases not matched to a gene. The CDR3 is 14 residues long. DNA for the CDR3: TGTGCCAGCACCGGACAGGGTTTTTCCTACGAGCAGTACTTC. Residues: CASTGQGFSYEQYF.

This sequence joins TRBV7-3 and TRBJ1-5; no clear D gene. The CDR3 runs 16 residues. With 4 bases removed from V and 3 bases from J, the gap between germline ends came to 16 bases. The V gene's germline CDR1 is SGHTA and CDR2 FQGTGA. As DNA, the CDR3 is TGTGCCAGCAGCTACCCTCTCACACAGAACAATCAGCCCCAGCATTTT. As protein: CASSYPLTQNNQPQHF.

V gene TRBV27 combines with J gene TRBJ2-7; D unresolved. CDR3 length: 13 residues. V shed 3 bases and J shed 12 bases, with 18 bases lying between them. Germline values: CDR1 MNHEY, CDR2 SMNVEV (reference sequence). This chain's CDR3 is CASSFPVGNHLYF. The CDR3 nucleotides are TGTGCCAGCAGTTTTCCCGTCGGCAACCACCTGTACTTC.

The chain couples TRBV19 to TRBJ1-2; TRBD1 might be the D (6 bases). There are 15 residues in the CDR3. Trimming took off 8 bases at V and 7 bases at J, with 23 bases between the two ends. Per the germline V gene, CDR1 is LNHDA and CDR2 is SQIVND (reference sequence). The CDR3: CASRHRQALFGGYTF. DNA of the CDR3: TGTGCCAGTCGCCATAGACAGGCCTTATTCGGTGGCTACACCTTC.

CDR3 loop: CAIWTVSGNTIYF. The CDR3 coding sequence is TGTGCCATCTGGACGGTTTCTGGAAACACCATATATTTT. The chain employs TRBV7-9 and TRBJ1-3, with no clear D. Germline lookup yields CDR1 SEHNR and CDR2 FQNEAQ (reference sequence). This CDR3 comprises 13 residues. Trimming pared 10 bases from V and 1 base from J, leaving 11 bases between.